This T cell receptor beta chain is from a study of control samples from healthy donors and cancer patients. The CDR3 totals 19 residues. The V and J ends lost 4 bases and 1 base, in that order; junction bases with no gene match: 15. Germline lookup yields CDR1 LGHNA and CDR2 YNFKEQ. Profiled with immunoSEQ multiplex PCR; TCRdb holds only in-frame clones, not every one. The table shows 150,000 to 200,000 clones, with approximately 90% occurring only once. This TCR was recovered from a man aged 25-45 years in good health. This rearrangement joins TRBV4-2 to TRBJ2-1, with 8 bases aligning to TRBD2. Sequencing was carried out using blood. The CDR3 DNA is TGTGCCAGCAGCCCCAAAGCCATGTCGGGGGGGATATCCTACAATGAGCAGTTCTTC. It encodes CASSPKAMSGGISYNEQFF.